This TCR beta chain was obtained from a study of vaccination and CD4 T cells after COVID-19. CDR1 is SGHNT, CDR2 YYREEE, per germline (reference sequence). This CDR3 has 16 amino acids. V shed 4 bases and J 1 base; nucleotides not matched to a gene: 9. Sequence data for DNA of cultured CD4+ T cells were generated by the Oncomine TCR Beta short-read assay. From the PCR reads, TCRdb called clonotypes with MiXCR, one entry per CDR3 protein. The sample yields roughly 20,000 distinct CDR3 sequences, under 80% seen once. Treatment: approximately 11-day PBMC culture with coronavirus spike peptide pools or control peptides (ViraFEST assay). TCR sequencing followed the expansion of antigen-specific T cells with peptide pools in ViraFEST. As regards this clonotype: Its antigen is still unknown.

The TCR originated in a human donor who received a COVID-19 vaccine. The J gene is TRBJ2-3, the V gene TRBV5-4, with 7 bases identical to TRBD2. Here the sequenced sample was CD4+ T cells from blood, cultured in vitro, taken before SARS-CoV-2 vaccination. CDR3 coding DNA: TGTGCCAGCAGCACACCCCGGACTAGAGGCACAGATACGCAGTATTTT. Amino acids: CASSTPRTRGTDTQYF.